The clone carrying this T cell receptor beta chain was seen only once. The target antigen is unknown. The data are from a study of T cell repertoires and HLA-DP antigens. Points from the study as a whole: Previously undetected clones averaged 36.3% and 50.6% against the two alleles respectively.

Sequencing used immunoSEQ multiplex PCR; TCRdb keeps in-frame clones, though not all of them. The data show roughly 70,000 clones, just under 80% seen once. The clonotype originates from a man aged 60 to 75 in good health and CMV-seronegative. Sequencing used CD4+ T cells from PBMCs.

CDR3 amino acids: CASSGATGGPEEQYV. In DNA form, the CDR3 reads TGTGCCAGCAGTGGGGCGACAGGGGGCCCAGAGGAGCAGTACGTC. The gene calls are TRBV25-1 and TRBJ2-7, with TRBD1 identical over 10 bases. Germline assignment: CDR1 MGHDK and CDR2 SYGVNS. This CDR3 is 15 amino acids long. V lost 4 bases and J lost 7; bases outside the gene matches: 10.